This note documents a single T cell receptor (beta chain) sequence. The antigen remains undetermined. This sample was taken from a study of pediatric ulcerative colitis. Study results and caveats: Blood-rectal clonal overlap within each person was significantly higher in ulcerative colitis patients than controls. Rectal repertoires separated controls, mild-moderate and acute severe colitis. Repertoires came from total lymphocyte DNA, so rare subsets like regulatory T cells may be missed.

Germline values: CDR1 MDHEN, CDR2 SYDVKM. V was pared by 3 bases and J by 8 bases, with 9 bases of the junction left unmatched. CDR3 length: 15 amino acids. Using immunoSEQ multiplex PCR, the repertoire was profiled, and TCRdb retains in-frame clones only, with some absent. The sample shows 15,000 to 20,000 clones, nearly 80% of them seen only once. During colonoscopy, one to two rectal pinch biopsies were collected. The sequenced sample was gut tissue. The sequence was collected from a boy younger than 18 who was a control in a study of pediatric ulcerative colitis. This rearrangement joins TRBV28 to TRBJ1-4, with 7 bases lining up with TRBD1. The CDR3 region is CASSLSQGRGEKLFF. CDR3 nucleotides: TGTGCCAGCAGTTTGTCACAGGGGCGGGGGGAAAAACTGTTTTTT.